Sequencing of this TCR beta chain was carried out in a study of radiation and T cells in renal cell carcinoma. Study in general: Nephrectomy followed 15 Gy stereotactic body radiation by 4 weeks.

Profiled with immunoSEQ multiplex PCR; TCRdb holds only in-frame clones, not every one. The sample lists approximately 49,000 clones, roughly 80% occurring once. A note on this clone: As yet, its antigen is unknown.

Germline V gene sequence: CDR1 SGHRS, CDR2 YFSETQ. This CDR3 is 15 amino acids long. Germline trimming cut 5 bases from V and 0 bases from J; bases unmatched to any gene: 8. Study results and caveats: From baseline, blood top tumor clonotypes peaked at 2 weeks post-radiation.

As to time point: blood 2 weeks post-SBRT. Treatment of the sample: 15 Gy SBRT to primary tumor, nephrectomy 4 weeks later. Blood was sampled at baseline, 2 weeks and 4 weeks after SBRT. This renal cell carcinoma was of the clear cell type. This TCR derives from a woman in her seventies with renal cell carcinoma. The material was blood, obtained from a patient whose treatment included radiotherapy and nephrectomy. The chain uses TRBV5-1 and TRBJ2-7; 7 nucleotides align to TRBD2. CDR3 DNA sequence: TGCGCCAGCAGTCGGGGGGACCTAGGCTCCTACGAGCAGTACTTC. Protein: CASSRGDLGSYEQYF.